The 14 T cell receptor delta chains below all came from one sample that was sequenced in a study of Vδ1+ human thymocytes. These TCRs are of unknown antigen specificity. Sequences come from RNA converted to cDNA by reverse transcription. CDR3 amplicons came from multiplex PCR with pooled V-gene forward and constant-region reverse primers. TCRdb redid the clone calls on the multiplex PCR reads with CATT. The table lists more than 25,000 delta-chain clones, 7.4% of them singletons. Study-wide results and caveats: In the thymus, TRG and TRD repertoires looked highly polyclonal with Gaussian CDR3 lengths.

Material: Vdelta1+ gamma-delta thymocytes from the thymus. Subset specified: FACS-sorted CD3+ TCRalphabeta- TCRVdelta1+ TCRVdelta2- thymocytes. The receptors derive from a girl younger than two who had congenital heart surgery.

This clone has only a few counts. This chain connects TRDV1 to TRDJ1; 9 bases align to TRDD2. The germline V gene encodes CDR1 TSWWSYY and CDR2 QGS. This CDR3 is 22 amino acids long. With V trimmed by 0 bases and J by 2 bases, 22 bases remained unmatched. The CDR3 protein is CALGELPLPTLLGEVGTDKLIF. CDR3 nucleotide sequence: TGTGCTCTTGGGGAACTCCCCCTTCCTACCCTCCTGGGAGAGGTTGGGACCGATAAACTCATCTTT.

The V gene is TRDV1, the J gene TRDJ1; D possibly corresponds to TRDD3 (6 bases). Germline values: CDR1 TSWWSYY, CDR2 QGS. The CDR3 is 19 residues long. V lost 1 base to trimming and J lost 0 bases, with 21 bases between them. CDR3 amino acids: CALGEPDLDVLGDTDKLIF. The CDR3 bases are TGTGCTCTTGGGGAACCTGACCTGGACGTACTGGGAGACACCGATAAACTCATCTTT.

This clone was detected only a few times. Distinct nucleotide sequences in the sample also encode this CDR3. V gene TRDV1 combines with J gene TRDJ1, with D tentatively TRDD2 (6 bases). V lost 1 base to trimming and J lost 0 bases, with 18 bases between them. The germline gives CDR1 TSWWSYY, CDR2 QGS. The CDR3 has 18 amino acids. CDR3 protein: CALGERLPRYPYTDKLIF. CDR3 DNA sequence: TGTGCTCTTGGGGAACGGCTTCCTCGGTACCCCTACACCGATAAACTCATCTTT.

The V gene lacks a call, and TRDJ1 is the J gene; TRDD3 reflects the table's D call only, with no check against the DNA. The CDR3 has 15 amino acids. CDR3 sequence: CALGELSVYTDKLIF. As DNA, the CDR3 is TGTGCTCTTGGGGAACTATCCGTATACACCGATAAACTCATCTTT.

V and J are TRDV1 and TRDJ1; 12 nucleotides align to TRDD3. CDR1 is TSWWSYY, CDR2 QGS, per germline. The V gene end was trimmed by 2 bases and the J gene end by 4 bases; junction bases not matched to a gene: 23. This CDR3 has 22 amino acids. This CDR3 is CALGESQFLRPGLGDTYDKLIF. DNA for the CDR3: TGTGCTCTTGGGGAATCTCAATTCCTACGCCCTGGACTGGGGGATACATACGATAAACTCATCTTT.

The V call is TRDV1, the J call TRDJ1, with D possibly being TRDD3 (5 bases). From germline, CDR1 is TSWWSYY and CDR2 QGS. CDR3 length: 21 residues. Deletions cut 3 bases from V and 1 base from J, with 30 bases between. The CDR3, as DNA: TGTGCTCTTGGGGACCAGGGGACCCAGCCCGGCTCCCCCAGGTGCACCGATAAACTCATCTTT. It yields the protein CALGDQGTQPGSPRCTDKLIF.

This sequence joins TRDV1 and TRDJ1; weak D call: TRDD2 (5 bases). Germline loops: CDR1 TSWWSYY, CDR2 QGS. The V and J ends lost 4 bases and 2 bases respectively, with 20 bases between them. The CDR3 covers 17 residues. Here the CDR3 reads CALGVPPSPITTDKLIF. CDR3 DNA: TGTGCTCTTGGGGTTCCTCCTTCACCAATCACGACCGATAAACTCATCTTT.

There are a few counts of this clone. This rearrangement joins TRDV1 to TRDJ1; the match to TRDD2 covers 9 bases. CDR1 and CDR2 from the germline V gene are TSWWSYY and QGS. This CDR3 spans 16 amino acids. The junction had 14 bases not matched to a gene; V was cut back by 5 bases and J by 7 bases. CDR3 DNA: TGTGCTCTTGGGCCTTCCTACGATTACTGCACAACTAAACTCATCTTT. Protein: CALGPSYDYCTTKLIF.

The table lists this clone with a few counts. The V gene is TRDV1, the J gene TRDJ1; no clear D. The germline V and J ends were trimmed by 2 bases and 1 base, with 17 bases remaining between them. The CDR3 covers 17 residues. CDR1 is TSWWSYY, CDR2 QGS, per germline. The CDR3 region has the DNA TGTGCTCTTGGGGAATCTGGAGGCCCCCTAGCCACCGATAAACTCATCTTT. Residues: CALGESGGPLATDKLIF.

This clone was counted a few times. The chain has TRDV1 and TRDJ1; D gene ambiguous. CDR3 size: 20 residues. In germline, CDR1 is TSWWSYY, CDR2 QGS. V lost 1 base and J lost 0, with 24 bases in between. The CDR3 DNA follows: TGTGCTCTTGGGGAACAGAAGGTCAGTCGGAGGGTGCCCTACACCGATAAACTCATCTTT. Amino acids: CALGEQKVSRRVPYTDKLIF.

This clone has more than one count but fewer than ten. V and J are TRDV1 and TRDJ1; 8 positions match TRDD3. The V gene's germline CDR1 is TSWWSYY and CDR2 QGS. With 0 bases clipped from V and 1 base from J, the junction kept 13 bases outside the gene matches. This CDR3 is built from 19 residues. In DNA, the CDR3 is TGTGCTCTTGGGGAACTAGGAGGTACTGGGGGGTACTTCACCGATAAACTCATCTTT. It encodes CALGELGGTGGYFTDKLIF.

This clone occurred a few times. The chain recombines TRDV1 with TRDJ1, with TRDD3 matching 10 bases. Germline CDR1 TSWWSYY, CDR2 QGS. V shed 0 bases and J 9 bases; nucleotides not matched to a gene: 19. The CDR3 spans 19 residues. The CDR3 region is CALGELDSWGIQGQVELIF. The CDR3 DNA reads as TGTGCTCTTGGGGAACTGGATTCTTGGGGGATACAGGGACAGGTTGAACTCATCTTT.

This clone has only a few counts. The chain joins TRDV1 to TRDJ1; D gene unclear. Trimming pared 2 bases from V and 0 bases from J, leaving 7 bases between. This CDR3 contains 14 residues. Per the germline V gene, CDR1 is TSWWSYY and CDR2 is QGS. The CDR3 sequence: CALGESRYTDKLIF. The DNA of the CDR3 is TGTGCTCTTGGGGAATCGCGGTACACCGATAAACTCATCTTT.

The genes are TRDV1 and TRDJ1, with 9 bases that match TRDD2. The V segment lost 1 base and the J segment 7 bases; nucleotides outside the gene matches: 28. The CDR3 covers 22 residues. Germline V gives CDR1 TSWWSYY, CDR2 QGS. For the CDR3, the DNA is TGTGCTCTTGGGGAACACCCCGCCTTCCTACTTACAAGGGGATCAGGAGGGAGTAAACTCATCTTT. Its translation: CALGEHPAFLLTRGSGGSKLIF.